This TCR beta chain was recorded in a study of technical replicates of blood from a few donors. Method: immunoSEQ multiplex PCR; TCRdb's copy keeps in-frame clones and lacks some. The sample yields under 85,000 clones, approximately 96% seen once. Sequenced material: T cells isolated from PBMCs. The clonotype originates from a human donor in good health.

CDR3 sequence reads: CASSYSRGATEAFF. The DNA of the CDR3 is TGTGCCAGCAGTTACTCCAGGGGGGCCACTGAAGCTTTCTTT. The chain recombines TRBV6-5 with TRBJ1-1, with 7 bases lining up with TRBD1. V lost 0 bases and J lost 4; bases outside the gene matches: 2. The germline CDR1 and CDR2 sequences are MNHEY and SVGAGI. This CDR3 contains 14 residues.